The rows below give T cell receptor beta chains drawn from one sample of a study of blood T cell repertoires in COVID-19. Only in-frame clones appear in the TCRdb table, and some are missing; sequencing was by immunoSEQ multiplex PCR. This sample yields almost 400,000 clones, of which roughly 88% are seen a single time; 0.9% to 1% belongs to the top ten. Sequencing was carried out using PBMCs or T cells enriched from blood (not recorded which). Receptors were obtained from a woman in her thirties with acute COVID-19. Both conserved end residues are part of each CDR3. D genes are given only for firm matches. The listing skips clone size in some rows; elsewhere it reads once, few, many or a size class.

clone size	D gene	V gene	J gene	CDR3 DNA	CDR3 protein
NA	NA	TRBV10-1	TRBJ1-1	TGCGCCAGCAGTGAAACTACAGGGAGGGACACTGAAGCTTTCTTT	CASSETTGRDTEAFF
NA	TRBD1	TRBV13	TRBJ1-4	TGTGCCAGCAGCGCCCGACAGGGATCGAATGAAAAACTGTTTTTT	CASSARQGSNEKLFF
NA	TRBD2	TRBV7-2	TRBJ2-6	TGTGCCAGCAGCTTGGGGGGGTCTGGGGCCAACGTCCTGACTTTC	CASSLGGSGANVLTF
NA	NA	TRBV7-2	TRBJ2-3	TGTGCCAGCAGCCTCTTCACAGATACGCAGTATTTT	CASSLFTDTQYF
NA	TRBD1	TRBV10-3	TRBJ1-2	TGTGCCATCAACCCGGAGGGGGCGGATGGCTACACCTTC	CAINPEGADGYTF
NA	NA	TRBV9	TRBJ1-5	TGTGCCAGCAGCGTATTAGTGGGTCTGGGGCAGGCTTGCAATCAGCCCCAGCATTTT	CASSVLVGLGQACNQPQHF
NA	TRBD1	TRBV7-3	TRBJ1-2	TGTGCCAGCAGCTTTGGGGGACAGAGTGCCTATGGCTACACCTTC	CASSFGGQSAYGYTF
NA	NA	TRBV5-1	TRBJ1-2	TGCGCCAGCAGCCCCGGCCCGGGTACCGGTTATGGCTACACCTTC	CASSPGPGTGYGYTF
NA	TRBD1	TRBV18	TRBJ1-1	TGTGCCAGCTCACTCGACAGGGGGGACACTGAAGCTTTCTTT	CASSLDRGDTEAFF
NA	TRBD1	TRBV19	TRBJ1-5	TGTGCCAGTAGTAAACTGACAGGGGCAGGTAATCAGCCCCAGCATTTT	CASSKLTGAGNQPQHF
NA	NA	TRBV9	TRBJ1-5	TGTGCCAGCAGCGTAGTAAAGGGGATCAGCAATCAGCCCCAGCATTTT	CASSVVKGISNQPQHF
NA	TRBD1	TRBV7-8	TRBJ1-2	TGTGCCAGCAGCTTAGCCTGGGACAGGGGGTTTGGCTATGGCTACACCTTC	CASSLAWDRGFGYGYTF
few	TRBD2	TRBV11-2	TRBJ2-7	TGTGCCAGCAGCTTAGATCGGGGACTAGCGGGGTTCGAGCAGTACTTC	CASSLDRGLAGFEQYF
NA	NA	TRBV7-3	TRBJ2-3	TGTGCCAGCAGCTTCACCACCGCTACCACAGATACGCAGTATTTT	CASSFTTATTDTQYF
NA	NA	TRBV5-6	TRBJ1-1	TGTGCCAGCAGCTTCGAGGGGAGGGGGACTGAAGCTTTCTTT	CASSFEGRGTEAFF
NA	NA	TRBV30	TRBJ2-3	TGTGCCTCAGGGGAGAGGCCAGATACGCAGTATTTT	CASGERPDTQYF
NA	TRBD1	TRBV5-5	TRBJ1-4	TGTGCCAGCAGCCTCGACAGGGGTTCAACTAATGAAAAACTGTTTTTT	CASSLDRGSTNEKLFF
NA	NA	TRBV19	TRBJ1-1	TGTGCCAGTAGTATAGCGGCTAGCACTGAAGCTTTCTTT	CASSIAASTEAFF
NA	NA	TRBV2	TRBJ1-1	TGTGCCAGCAGCCGGGGCACTGAAGCTTTCTTT	CASSRGTEAFF
NA	TRBD1	TRBV5-1	TRBJ1-6	TGCGCCAGCAGCTTGGATCGACAGGGAAATTCACCCCTCCACTTT	CASSLDRQGNSPLHF
NA	NA	TRBV2	TRBJ2-3	TGTGCCAGCAGTGAACAGGGGGGCCCGTCAGATACGCAGTATTTT	CASSEQGGPSDTQYF
NA	TRBD1	TRBV6-5	TRBJ1-1	TGTGCCAGCAGCAACCAGGGGGACACTGAAGCTTTCTTT	CASSNQGDTEAFF
few	NA	TRBV14	TRBJ2-2	TGTGCCAGCAGGTTGACAGGGAACACCGGGGAGCTGTTTTTT	CASRLTGNTGELFF
NA	NA	TRBV12-5	TRBJ2-3	TGTGCTAGTGGTCGAGGGACTTTGGGGGCAGATACGCAGTATTTT	CASGRGTLGADTQYF
NA	TRBD2	TRBV24-1	TRBJ2-7	TGTGCCACCAGTGGGGTTAGCGGGGGCAGCTCCTACGAGCAGTACTTC	CATSGVSGGSSYEQYF
NA	TRBD1	TRBV6-5	TRBJ1-1	TGTGCCAGTTCCGGGACAGGGGGCAGGACTGAAGCTTTCTTT	CASSGTGGRTEAFF
once	TRBD1	TRBV7-2	TRBJ1-2	TGTGCCAGCAGCGGGGGGACAGGGCGGTATGGCTACACCTTC	CASSGGTGRYGYTF
NA	TRBD2	TRBV6-6	TRBJ2-1	TGTGCCAGCGTGGGTGGCGGGGGACGCAATGAGCAGTTCTTC	CASVGGGGRNEQFF
few	NA	TRBV5-5	TRBJ1-1	TGTGCCAGCAGCTTGGTTGGACAGGAAGCTTTCTTT	CASSLVGQEAFF
NA	TRBD1	TRBV7-2	TRBJ1-3	TGTGCCAGCAGCCCACACAGGGGAAGGGGAAACACCATATATTTT	CASSPHRGRGNTIYF
NA	NA	TRBV15	TRBJ1-6	TGTGCCACCAGCAGCTCCGAGGGCGGTAAATCACCCCTCCACTTT	CATSSSEGGKSPLHF
few	NA	TRBV6-4	TRBJ2-3	TGTGCCAGCAGTGACTCAGCTACCGATACGCAGTATTTT	CASSDSATDTQYF
NA	NA	TRBV5-1	TRBJ2-1	TGCGCCAGCAGCGCGGGGACAGCCCACAATGAGCAGTTCTTC	CASSAGTAHNEQFF
NA	TRBD1	TRBV14	TRBJ1-3	TGTGCCAGCAGCCAAGATTTGGGACAGGGTCGTGGAAACACCATATATTTT	CASSQDLGQGRGNTIYF
NA	TRBD1	TRBV5-1	TRBJ1-2	TGCGCCAGCAGCTTGGGAGACAGGGGCTATGGCTACACCTTC	CASSLGDRGYGYTF
NA	NA	TRBV3-1/TRBV3-2	TRBJ1-1	TGTGCCAGCAGCCAAGGCAGGGGAGTCACTGAAGCTTTCTTT	CASSQGRGVTEAFF
NA	NA	TRBV30	TRBJ1-5	TGTGCCTGGAGTGTCGAGGGCAATCAGCCCCAGCATTTT	CAWSVEGNQPQHF
NA	NA	TRBV7-9	TRBJ1-2	TGTGCCAGCAGCCTAGTAAGGACAGATGATGGCTACACCTTC	CASSLVRTDDGYTF
NA	TRBD1	TRBV5-5	TRBJ1-5	TGTGCCAGCAGCCGAACCGGGACAGATGGTCAGCCCCAGCATTTT	CASSRTGTDGQPQHF
NA	NA	TRBV5-4	TRBJ1-6	TGTGCCAGCAGCTTGGCAGGGAATTCACCCCTCCACTTT	CASSLAGNSPLHF
once	NA	TRBV7-9	TRBJ1-2	TGTGCCAGCAGCCCCGGACTATCCCTTCTACTTGGCTACACCTTC	CASSPGLSLLLGYTF
NA	TRBD1	TRBV4-1	TRBJ1-5	TGCGCCAGCAGCCAAGATCGGGGCAGGGGGCATCAGCCCCAGCATTTT	CASSQDRGRGHQPQHF
NA	TRBD1	TRBV27	TRBJ1-5	TGTGCCAGCAGGGAGACAGGGGCCCCTTTAAATCAGCCCCAGCATTTT	CASRETGAPLNQPQHF
NA	TRBD1	TRBV12-5	TRBJ1-1	TGTGCTAGTGGTTCATTGGACAGGGGCCCTGAAGCTTTCTTT	CASGSLDRGPEAFF
NA	TRBD1	TRBV7-3	TRBJ2-2	TGTGCCAGCACTAAGGGGGCTAACACCGGGGAGCTGTTTTTT	CASTKGANTGELFF
NA	TRBD1	TRBV25-1	TRBJ1-2	TGTGCCAGCAGTGATCCTACAGGGGCCGCCCAAGACTACACCTTC	CASSDPTGAAQDYTF
NA	TRBD1	TRBV2	TRBJ1-1	TGTGCCAGCAGTGTGGGACAGGGGACTGAAGCTTTCTTT	CASSVGQGTEAFF
NA	TRBD1	TRBV18	TRBJ1-3	TGTGCCAGCTCACCTAATGCGGGACAGCTGAGCTCTGGAAACACCATATATTTT	CASSPNAGQLSSGNTIYF
NA	TRBD2	TRBV9	TRBJ2-3	TGTGCCAGCAGCGCGACTAGCGGGGGTAGCACAGATACGCAGTATTTT	CASSATSGGSTDTQYF
NA	NA	TRBV21-1	TRBJ2-7	TGTGCCAGCAGCAAAGCGCTTGTCAGGGATGCCGAGCAGTACTTC	CASSKALVRDAEQYF
NA	TRBD1	TRBV24-1	TRBJ1-2	TGTGCCACCAGTGACTCTCGCAGGGGGCTAGATGGCTACACCTTC	CATSDSRRGLDGYTF
NA	TRBD1	TRBV29-1	TRBJ1-4	TGCAGCGCCACACAGGGGGGGCAACTGTTTTTT	CSATQGGQLFF
NA	TRBD1	TRBV30	TRBJ2-5	TGTGCCTGGAGTGGCCCCGGGACAGGGGGGGAGACCCAGTACTTC	CAWSGPGTGGETQYF